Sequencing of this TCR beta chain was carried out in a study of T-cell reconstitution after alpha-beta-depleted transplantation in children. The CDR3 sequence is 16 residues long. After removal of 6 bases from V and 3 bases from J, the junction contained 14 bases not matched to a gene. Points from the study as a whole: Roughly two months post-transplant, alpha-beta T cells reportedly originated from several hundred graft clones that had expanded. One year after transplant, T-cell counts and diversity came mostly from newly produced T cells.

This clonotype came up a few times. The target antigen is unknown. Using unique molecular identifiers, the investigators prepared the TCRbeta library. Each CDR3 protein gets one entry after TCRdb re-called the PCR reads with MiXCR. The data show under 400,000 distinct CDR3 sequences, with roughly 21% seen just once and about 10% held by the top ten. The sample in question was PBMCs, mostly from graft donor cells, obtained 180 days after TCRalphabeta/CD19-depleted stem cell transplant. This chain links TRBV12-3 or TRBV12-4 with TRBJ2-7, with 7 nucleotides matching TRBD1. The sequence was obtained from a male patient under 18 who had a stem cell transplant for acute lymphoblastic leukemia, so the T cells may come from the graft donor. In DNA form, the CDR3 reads TGTGCCAGCAGCCTGCTCACAGGGGTCCCCTACTACGAGCAGTACTTC. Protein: CASSLLTGVPYYEQYF.